Reported below is one TCR beta chain. Through a sample-barcoded 5' primer and a J-beta primer mix, a second PCR was run for roughly 6 to 12 cycles. Via MiXCR, TCRdb re-called the 5' RACE reads, giving one row per CDR3 protein. The sample includes about 1.5 million distinct CDR3 sequences, roughly 45% seen only once; the top ten take roughly 7.9%. The data derive from a study of blood T cells in healthy people across ages. The specimen was blood. The origin of this receptor is a woman aged 18-29 years in good health.

CDR3 DNA: TGTGCCAGCAGCTTAGGTGGACTAGCGGGAGGGCCCGGGTCCTACGAGCAGTTCTTC. Its translation: CASSLGGLAGGPGSYEQFF. The V and J genes are TRBV7-9 and TRBJ2-1; TRBD2 agrees at 15 bases. V lost 1 base, J lost 10 bases, and 14 bases stayed unmatched. Germline CDR1 reads SEHNR; CDR2 reads FQNEAQ (reference sequence). The CDR3 totals 19 residues.